This T cell receptor beta chain was obtained from a study of technical replicates of blood from a handful of donors. The V gene end was trimmed by 2 bases and the J gene end by 0 bases; junction bases not matched to a gene: 6. The length of the CDR3 is 16 residues. CDR1 MNHEY and CDR2 SVGAGI come from the germline V gene. Clones were read by immunoSEQ multiplex PCR, and TCRdb kept only the in-frame ones, dropping some. There are some 49,000 clones in the sample; roughly 92% occur only once, and 3.5% to 5% lies in the top ten. This TCR came from a human donor in good health. Some clones in this sample may be carry-over from other donors' samples. The sample was PBMCs. The chain joins TRBV6-5 to TRBJ2-7; 8 bases fit TRBD2. DNA for the CDR3: TGTGCCAGCAGTTACGGGGCGGGAGGCTTCTCCTACGAGCAGTACTTC. It yields the protein CASSYGAGGFSYEQYF.